The 21 T cell receptor beta chains presented below share a single source sample, sequenced in a study of shared T cell receptors in the human thymus. Clones were sequenced by immunoSEQ multiplex PCR, and TCRdb holds only the in-frame ones, with some missing. The repertoire includes about 540,000 clones, about four fifths of them detected once, and about 0.013% sits in the top ten. The data also belong to a second study, concerning human thymus T cells.

The sequenced sample consisted of thymocytes. These receptors were collected from a boy under three years old with a congenital heart defect.

This clone was counted only a few times. The J gene is TRBJ2-4, the V gene TRBV28, with D uncertain. The length of the CDR3 is 15 residues. The germline V and J ends were trimmed by 3 bases and 8 bases, with 17 bases remaining between them. Germline V gives CDR1 MDHEN, CDR2 SYDVKM. Here the CDR3 DNA reads TGTGCCAGCAGTTTCCCGGCCCACGCACGGGACATTCAGTACTTC. It codes for CASSFPAHARDIQYF. The full variable domain, in which reference TRBV28 and TRBJ2-4 provide the parts outside the CDR3, is DVKVTQSSRYLVKRTGEKVFLECVQDMDHENMFWYRQDPGLGLRLIYFSYDVKMKEKGDIPEGYSVSREKKERFSLILESASTNQTSMYLCASSFPAHARDIQYFGAGTRLSVL.

The chain carries TRBV19 and TRBJ1-1, with 11 bases matching TRBD1. Trimming took 5 bases from V and 0 from J; bases not matched to a gene: 17. Germline V gene sequence: CDR1 LNHDA, CDR2 SQIVND (reference sequence). The CDR3 spans 20 residues. CDR3 DNA sequence: TGTGCCAGTAGTCCTAAGGAGCCTCGGACAGGGGGCCTTATGAACACTGAAGCTTTCTTT. Amino acid sequence: CASSPKEPRTGGLMNTEAFF.

The rearrangement links TRBV25-1 to TRBJ2-5; no firm D call. V dropped 2 bases and J dropped 1 base, with 20 bases sitting between them. Looked up from germline, CDR1 is MGHDK and CDR2 is SYGVNS. There are 18 residues in the CDR3. CDR3 sequence reads: CASSELPSCVGLQETQYF. The CDR3 coding sequence is TGTGCCAGCAGTGAACTACCATCCTGTGTTGGGCTCCAAGAGACCCAGTACTTC.

The chain has TRBV27 and TRBJ2-3, with D maybe TRBD2 (6 bases). Trimming pared 1 base from V and 4 bases from J, leaving 12 bases between. This CDR3 is 15 amino acids long. Per the germline V gene, CDR1 is MNHEY and CDR2 is SMNVEV (reference sequence). In DNA form, the CDR3 reads TGTGCCAGCAGTTTATTCGGGAGTTGCCCAGATACGCAGTATTTT. It yields the protein CASSLFGSCPDTQYF.

This rearrangement joins TRBV5-1 to TRBJ1-5, with 9 bases fitting TRBD1. The germline V gene has CDR1 SGHRS and CDR2 YFSETQ. The CDR3 sequence is 16 residues long. V gave up 4 bases and J gave up 4 bases; unmatched junction bases: 9. CDR3 region: CASSPGTGKENQPQHF. The CDR3 DNA is TGCGCCAGCAGCCCTGGGACAGGGAAGGAGAATCAGCCCCAGCATTTT. The whole variable domain, filled in from reference TRBV5-1 and TRBJ1-5, reads KAGVTQTPRYLIKTRGQQVTLSCSPISGHRSVSWYQQTPGQGLQFLFEYFSETQRNKGNFPGRFSGRQFSNSRSEMNVSTLELGDSALYLCASSPGTGKENQPQHFGDGTRLSIL.

The V and J genes are TRBV7-2 and TRBJ2-3; unclear D gene. The CDR3 length is 13 residues. In germline, CDR1 is SGHTA, CDR2 FQGNSA. The V gene lost 4 bases and the J gene lost 3 bases, with 8 bases spanning the gap. CDR3 loop: CASSSLRTDTQYF. The CDR3 coding sequence is TGTGCCAGCAGCTCGCTCCGGACAGATACGCAGTATTTT.

The gene calls are TRBV11-2 and TRBJ2-5; TRBD2 aligns across 8 bases. The CDR3 has 15 residues. V dropped 5 bases and J dropped 5; count of bases not matched to a gene: 10. Germline CDR1 and CDR2: SGHAT and FQNNGV. The CDR3 DNA sequence: TGTGCCAGCAGCCTAGTTCCGGGAGGGCGTGAGACCCAGTACTTC. Encoded protein: CASSLVPGGRETQYF.

This clone showed up just a few times. The chain carries TRBV19 and TRBJ1-3; TRBD1 matches 7 bases. This CDR3 has 15 amino acids. Looked up from germline, CDR1 is LNHDA and CDR2 is SQIVND (reference sequence). With 4 bases clipped from V and 0 bases from J, the junction kept 3 bases outside the gene matches. The CDR3 loop is CASSNGTASGNTIYF. As DNA, the CDR3 is TGTGCCAGTAGTAACGGGACAGCCTCTGGAAACACCATATATTTT.

V is TRBV5-4 and J is TRBJ2-1, with 9 bases fitting TRBD2. Germline V gene sequence: CDR1 SGHNT, CDR2 YYREEE (reference sequence). The CDR3 extends over 17 amino acids. V lost 1 base and J lost 7; bases outside the gene matches: 12. The DNA of the CDR3 is TGTGCCAGCAGCTTGTTTAGCGGGAGCGGTCTAGTGAATGAGCAGTTCTTC. Translation: CASSLFSGSGLVNEQFF. The full variable domain, completed using reference TRBV5-4 and TRBJ2-1, is ETGVTQSPTHLIKTRGQQVTLRCSSQSGHNTVSWYQQALGQGPQFIFQYYREEENGRGNFPPRFSGLQFPNYSSELNVNALELDDSALYLCASSLFSGSGLVNEQFFGPGTRLTVL.

This chain uses TRBV29-1 with TRBJ2-5, with TRBD2 matching 8 bases. The junction had 5 bases not matched to a gene; V was cut back by 6 bases and J by 2 bases. The germline V gene has CDR1 SQVTM and CDR2 ANQGSEA. The CDR3 covers 13 residues. The chain's CDR3 is CSVVSGEQETQYF. The CDR3 nucleotides are TGCAGCGTCGTTAGCGGGGAACAAGAGACCCAGTACTTC.

This chain links TRBV5-1 with TRBJ2-3; 12 bases line up with TRBD2. V was pared by 0 bases and J by 1 base, with 6 bases of the junction left unmatched. CDR1 and CDR2 from the germline V gene are SGHRS and YFSETQ. The CDR3 consists of 18 residues. The CDR3 sequence is CASSLEASGRGGTDTQYF. CDR3 nucleotides: TGCGCCAGCAGCTTGGAGGCTAGCGGGAGGGGGGGCACAGATACGCAGTATTTT.

This chain joins TRBV6-5 and TRBJ2-7, with a weak D call TRBD1 (6 bases). V lost 6 bases and J 0 bases, leaving 9 bases between the germline ends. The germline gives CDR1 MNHEY, CDR2 SVGAGI. This CDR3 spans 13 amino acids. CDR3 amino acids: CASRQGGSYEQYF. The CDR3 DNA sequence: TGTGCCAGCAGGCAAGGGGGCTCCTACGAGCAGTACTTC.

The chain employs TRBV4-2 and TRBJ2-7; 14 bases are shared with TRBD2. Germline CDR1 and CDR2: LGHNA and YNFKEQ. The CDR3 sequence is 18 residues long. Unmatched junction bases numbered 7, after V lost 0 bases and J lost 3 bases. The CDR3 here is CASSQEGTSGSSGYEQYF. The CDR3 DNA reads TGTGCCAGCAGCCAAGAGGGGACTAGCGGGAGTTCAGGCTACGAGCAGTACTTC.

This chain joins TRBV19 and TRBJ2-6, with TRBD1 matching over 10 bases. The CDR3 sequence is 18 residues long. Trimming cost V 0 bases and J 4 bases; bases outside gene matches: 6. The germline V gene encodes CDR1 LNHDA and CDR2 SQIVND (reference sequence). The CDR3 DNA sequence: TGTGCCAGTAGTATAGATCGGGACAGGGGTTCAGGGGCCAACGTCCTGACTTTC. The encoded protein is CASSIDRDRGSGANVLTF.

The chain couples TRBV7-6 to TRBJ2-7; 9 bases agree with TRBD2. V gave up 5 bases and J gave up 7 bases; unmatched junction bases: 24. The germline gives CDR1 SGHVS, CDR2 FNYEAQ. This CDR3 is 19 amino acids long. In DNA, the CDR3 is TGTGCCAGCAGCCCGGCCCCGGGACTGAACCTTAGCGGGAGTTTTGAGCAGTACTTC. Residues: CASSPAPGLNLSGSFEQYF.

The rearrangement links TRBV10-2 to TRBJ2-7, with 8 bases aligning to TRBD1. Germline-derived CDR1 and CDR2 are WSHSY and SAAADI. Germline trimming cut 0 bases from V and 2 bases from J; bases unmatched to any gene: 3. The CDR3 runs 15 residues. The DNA of the CDR3 is TGCGCCAGCAGTGAGTCGGAGGACAGGGCCTACGAGCAGTACTTC. Amino acids: CASSESEDRAYEQYF.

The chain combines TRBV4-3 with TRBJ2-7, with TRBD2 matching over 13 bases. The CDR3 sequence is 17 residues long. Trimming removed 0 bases from V and 5 bases from J; junction bases left unmatched: 7. The germline V gene encodes CDR1 LGHNA and CDR2 YSLEER. DNA for the CDR3: TGCGCCAGCAGCCAAGATTTCGGACTAGCGGGAGATGACGAGCAGTACTTC. Protein sequence: CASSQDFGLAGDDEQYF.

The chain uses TRBV5-1 and TRBJ1-4; possible D gene TRBD1, 5 bases. CDR3 size: 16 residues. In germline, CDR1 is SGHRS, CDR2 YFSETQ. V was pared by 0 bases and J by 1 base, with 10 bases between. The CDR3 region is CASSLGTGGTNEKLFF. CDR3 DNA sequence: TGCGCCAGCAGCTTGGGTACAGGTGGAACTAATGAAAAACTGTTTTTT.

V gene TRBV7-3 combines with J gene TRBJ2-7, with 12 bases fitting TRBD2. V shed 0 bases and J 4 bases; nucleotides not matched to a gene: 4. This CDR3 is built from 16 residues. Germline V gene data show CDR1 as SGHTA and CDR2 as FQGTGA. The CDR3 here is CASSLTGLAGKYEQYF. For the CDR3, the DNA is TGTGCCAGCAGCTTAACTGGACTAGCGGGAAAATACGAGCAGTACTTC.

V gene TRBV28 combines with J gene TRBJ2-5; 7 bases are shared with TRBD2. There are 13 residues in the CDR3. In germline, CDR1 is MDHEN, CDR2 SYDVKM. The V and J ends lost 6 bases and 3 bases, in that order; junction bases with no gene match: 4. The CDR3 spells CASSLGLEETQYF. Written as DNA, the CDR3 is TGTGCCAGCAGCCTCGGACTAGAAGAGACCCAGTACTTC.

The genes are TRBV11-3 and TRBJ2-1; 11 nucleotides align to TRBD2. With 3 bases clipped from V and 5 bases from J, the junction kept 3 bases outside the gene matches. CDR3 length: 15 residues. Germline V lookup: CDR1 SGHNT, CDR2 YENEEA. The CDR3 nucleotides read TGTGCCAGCAGCTTGGATAGCGGGAGGGACAATGAGCAGTTCTTC. Residues: CASSLDSGRDNEQFF.